The entry that follows covers one T cell receptor beta chain sequence. The sample belongs to a study of blood T cell repertoires in COVID-19. As for the study in general: Resolution of symptoms, clearance, or two negative PCRs was present in recovered Cohort 3 donors. Sources were T cells, B-cell-depleted T cells, or PBMCs; the material itself was cDNA or gDNA.

The CDR3 is made up of 16 amino acids. The germline V gene has CDR1 MDHEN and CDR2 SYDVKM. V lost 5 bases to trimming and J lost 0 bases; unmatched junction nucleotides: 6. Clones were read by immunoSEQ multiplex PCR, and TCRdb kept only the in-frame ones, dropping some. The table includes about 150,000 clones, around three quarters detected once. Participant age was roughly 18 to 100 years, and participants resided in roughly 25 US areas. In assigning cohorts, the study relied on participant-reported clinical history. The genes are TRBV28 and TRBJ1-5; 8 bases are shared with TRBD1. The source is a woman in her sixties or seventies in a cohort exposed to, infected with or recovered from COVID-19 (not recorded which). The sample consisted of PBMCs or T cells enriched from blood (not recorded which). The CDR3 reads CASSMNRGDSNQPQHF. CDR3 coding DNA: TGTGCCAGCAGTATGAACAGGGGGGATAGCAATCAGCCCCAGCATTTT. Full variable domain (rest looked up from reference TRBV28 and TRBJ1-5): DVKVTQSSRYLVKRTGEKVFLECVQDMDHENMFWYRQDPGLGLRLIYFSYDVKMKEKGDIPEGYSVSREKKERFSLILESASTNQTSMYLCASSMNRGDSNQPQHFGDGTRLSIL.